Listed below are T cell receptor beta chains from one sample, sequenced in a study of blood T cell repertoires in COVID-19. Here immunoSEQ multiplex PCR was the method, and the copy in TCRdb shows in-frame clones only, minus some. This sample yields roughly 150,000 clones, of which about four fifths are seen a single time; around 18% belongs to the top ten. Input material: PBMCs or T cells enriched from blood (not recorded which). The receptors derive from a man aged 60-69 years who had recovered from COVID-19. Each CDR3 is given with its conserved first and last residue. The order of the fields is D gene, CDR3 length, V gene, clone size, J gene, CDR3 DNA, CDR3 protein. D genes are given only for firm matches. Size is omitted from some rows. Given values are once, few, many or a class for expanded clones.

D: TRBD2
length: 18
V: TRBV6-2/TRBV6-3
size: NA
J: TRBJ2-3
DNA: TGTGCCAGCAGTTACACTTCGCTAGCGGGGGGGATCACAGATACGCAGTATTTT
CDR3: CASSYTSLAGGITDTQYF

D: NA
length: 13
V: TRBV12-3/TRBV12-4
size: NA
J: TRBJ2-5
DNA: TGTGCCAGCAGTTTATGGGGAGGAGAGACCCAGTACTTC
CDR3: CASSLWGGETQYF

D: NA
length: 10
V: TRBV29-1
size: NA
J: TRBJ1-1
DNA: TGCAGCGTTTCGAGCACTGAAGCTTTCTTT
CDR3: CSVSSTEAFF

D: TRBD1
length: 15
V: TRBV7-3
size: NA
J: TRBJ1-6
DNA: TGTGCCAGCAGCCGAGGACAGGGAGGAGATTCACCCCTCCACTTT
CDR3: CASSRGQGGDSPLHF

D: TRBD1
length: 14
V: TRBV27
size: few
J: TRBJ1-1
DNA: TGTGCCAGCAGACCCGGACAGGGGGCCACTGAAGCTTTCTTT
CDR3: CASRPGQGATEAFF

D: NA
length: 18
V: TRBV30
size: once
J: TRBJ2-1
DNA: TGTGCCTGGAGTGTTGGCTTCACTGGAGACCACTCCTACAATGAGCAGTTCTTC
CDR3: CAWSVGFTGDHSYNEQFF

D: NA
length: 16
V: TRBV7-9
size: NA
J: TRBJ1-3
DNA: TGTGCCAGCAGCCAGGGATTATCCAGGTCTGGAAACACCATATATTTT
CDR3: CASSQGLSRSGNTIYF

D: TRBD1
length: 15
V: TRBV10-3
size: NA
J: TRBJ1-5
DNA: TGTGCCATTGGACAGGGGGCGGGGAGCAATCAGCCCCAGCATTTT
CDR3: CAIGQGAGSNQPQHF

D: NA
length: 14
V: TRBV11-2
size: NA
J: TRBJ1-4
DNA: TGTGCCAGCAGCTCGGGGTTAACTAATGAAAAACTGTTTTTT
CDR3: CASSSGLTNEKLFF

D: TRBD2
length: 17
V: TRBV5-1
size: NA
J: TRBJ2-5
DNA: TGCGCCAGCAGCTACCGGACTAGCGGGAGGGCAGGGGAGACCCAGTACTTC
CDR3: CASSYRTSGRAGETQYF

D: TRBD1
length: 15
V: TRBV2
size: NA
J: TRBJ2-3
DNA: TGTGCCAGCAGTGCGGGACAGGTTAGCACAGATACGCAGTATTTT
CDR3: CASSAGQVSTDTQYF

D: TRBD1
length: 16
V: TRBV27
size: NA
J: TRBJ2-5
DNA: TGTGCCAGCAGTTTAAGGGGGCCCCCTTGGCAAGAGACCCAGTACTTC
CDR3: CASSLRGPPWQETQYF

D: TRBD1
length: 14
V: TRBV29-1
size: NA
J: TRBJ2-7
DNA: TGCAGCGTGCAACCGTCGACAGGGGCCCACGAGCAGTACTTC
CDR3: CSVQPSTGAHEQYF

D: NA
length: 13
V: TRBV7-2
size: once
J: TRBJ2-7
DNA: TGTGCCAGCAGCTTAGGGCTCGTGAGCGGGCAGTACTTC
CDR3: CASSLGLVSGQYF

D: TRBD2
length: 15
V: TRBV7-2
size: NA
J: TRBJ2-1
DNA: TGTGCCAGCGGAGGGACTAGCGGGGATTACAATGAGCAGTTCTTC
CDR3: CASGGTSGDYNEQFF

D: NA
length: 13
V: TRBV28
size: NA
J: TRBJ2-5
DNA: TGTGCCAGCAGTTCAGGGTTGCGAGAGACCCAGTACTTC
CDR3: CASSSGLRETQYF

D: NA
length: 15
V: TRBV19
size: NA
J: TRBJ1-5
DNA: TGTGCCAGTAGCCCCCTGGGGCAGCCGAATCAGCCCCAGCATTTT
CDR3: CASSPLGQPNQPQHF

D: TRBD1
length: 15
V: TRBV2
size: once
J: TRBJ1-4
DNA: TGTGCCAGCAGCCTAAAACAGGGGGGAAATGAAAAACTGTTTTTT
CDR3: CASSLKQGGNEKLFF

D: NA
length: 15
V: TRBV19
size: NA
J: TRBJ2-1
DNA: TGTGCCAGTGGTAGGGGGGATTTATCCTACAATGAGCAGTTCTTC
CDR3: CASGRGDLSYNEQFF

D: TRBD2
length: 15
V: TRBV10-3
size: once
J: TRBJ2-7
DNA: TGTGCCATCAGGGATTCGGGCGGGAGGTCTTACGAGCAGTACTTC
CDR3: CAIRDSGGRSYEQYF

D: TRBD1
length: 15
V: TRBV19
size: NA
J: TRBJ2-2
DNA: TGTGCCAGTACCCTGGGACAGGGGGATACCGGGGAGCTGTTTTTT
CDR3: CASTLGQGDTGELFF

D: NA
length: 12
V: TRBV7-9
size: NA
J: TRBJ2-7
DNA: TGTGCCAGCAGCCTGGTACTAGTCGAGCAGTACTTC
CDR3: CASSLVLVEQYF

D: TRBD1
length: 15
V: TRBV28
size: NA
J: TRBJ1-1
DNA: TGTGCCAGCAGTAAGGGACAGGGAGAGAGCACTGAAGCTTTCTTT
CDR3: CASSKGQGESTEAFF

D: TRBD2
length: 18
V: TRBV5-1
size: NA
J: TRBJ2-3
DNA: TGCGCCAGCAGCTTGGGTCTAGCGGGGGGGCTTGGCACAGATACGCAGTATTTT
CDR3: CASSLGLAGGLGTDTQYF

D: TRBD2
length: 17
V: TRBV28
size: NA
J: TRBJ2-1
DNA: TGTGCCAGCAGCCCCATTGGACTAGCGGGGGGGTACAATGAGCAGTTCTTC
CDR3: CASSPIGLAGGYNEQFF

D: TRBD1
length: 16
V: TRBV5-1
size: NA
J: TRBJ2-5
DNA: TGCGCCAGCAGCGTTGACCCGGGACAGGGGGTAGAGACCCAGTACTTC
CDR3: CASSVDPGQGVETQYF

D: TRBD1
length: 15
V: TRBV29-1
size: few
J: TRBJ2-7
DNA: TGCAGCGTTGAAGGGTACAGGGGGCTTCTCTACGAGCAGTACTTC
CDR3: CSVEGYRGLLYEQYF

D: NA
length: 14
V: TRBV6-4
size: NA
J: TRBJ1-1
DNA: TGTGCCAGCAGTGAGACGACAGGGAACACTGAAGCTTTCTTT
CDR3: CASSETTGNTEAFF

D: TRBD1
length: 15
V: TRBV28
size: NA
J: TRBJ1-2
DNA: TGTGCCAGCAGTCCCGGACAGGTGGTGGTCTATGGCTACACCTTC
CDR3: CASSPGQVVVYGYTF

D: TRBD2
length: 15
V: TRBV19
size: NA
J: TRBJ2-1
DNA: TGTGCCAGTACCGTGGGACTAGCGCCTACAAATGAGCAGTTCTTC
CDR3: CASTVGLAPTNEQFF

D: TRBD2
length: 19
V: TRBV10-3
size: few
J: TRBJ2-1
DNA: TGTGCCATCAGTGATAACGGGGTTTCACGGAAACTAGCGCTGTATGAGCAGTTCTTC
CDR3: CAISDNGVSRKLALYEQFF

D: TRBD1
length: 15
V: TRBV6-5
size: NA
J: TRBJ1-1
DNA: TGTGCCAGCAGTTCACGGACAGGGTGGCACACTGAAGCTTTCTTT
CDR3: CASSSRTGWHTEAFF

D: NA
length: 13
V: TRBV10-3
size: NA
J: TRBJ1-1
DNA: TGTGCCATCGAAGGACAGTTGAACACTGAAGCTTTCTTT
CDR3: CAIEGQLNTEAFF

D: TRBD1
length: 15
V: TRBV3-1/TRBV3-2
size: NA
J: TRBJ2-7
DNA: TGTGCCAGCAGCCAAGTTTGGACAGGCTCCTACGAGCAGTACTTC
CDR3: CASSQVWTGSYEQYF

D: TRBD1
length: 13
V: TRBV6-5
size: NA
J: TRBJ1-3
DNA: TGTGCCAGTCACGGGACAGGCGGAAACACCATATATTTT
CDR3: CASHGTGGNTIYF

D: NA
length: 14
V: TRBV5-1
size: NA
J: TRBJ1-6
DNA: TGCGCCAGCAGCTTGGAAAACCAGGGCATGGCCCTCCACTTT
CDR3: CASSLENQGMALHF

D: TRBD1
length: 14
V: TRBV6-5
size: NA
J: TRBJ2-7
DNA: TGTGCCAGCAGTCGGACAGGGGGAAACTACGAGCAGTACTTC
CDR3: CASSRTGGNYEQYF

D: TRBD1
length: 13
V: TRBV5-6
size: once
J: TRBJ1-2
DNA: TGTGCCAGCAGTTTCGGACAGGGGGATGGCTACACCTTC
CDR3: CASSFGQGDGYTF

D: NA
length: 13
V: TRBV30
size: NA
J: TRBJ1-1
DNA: TGTGCCTGGACCCGGGATGGGAACACTGAAGCTTTCTTT
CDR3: CAWTRDGNTEAFF

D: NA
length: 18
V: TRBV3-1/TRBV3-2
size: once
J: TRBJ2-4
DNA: TGTGCCAGCAGCCAAGAACAGTCTCGACTAATGGCCAAAAACATTCAGTACTTC
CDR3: CASSQEQSRLMAKNIQYF

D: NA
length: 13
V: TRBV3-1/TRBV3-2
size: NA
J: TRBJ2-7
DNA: TGTGCCAGCAGCCAAATAACAGCCTACGAGCAGTACTTC
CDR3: CASSQITAYEQYF

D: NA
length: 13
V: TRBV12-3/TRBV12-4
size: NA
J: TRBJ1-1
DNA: TGTGCCAGCAGTTCCCTCCGCGACACTGAAGCTTTCTTT
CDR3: CASSSLRDTEAFF

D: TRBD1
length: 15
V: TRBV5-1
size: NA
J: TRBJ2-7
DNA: TGCGCCAGCAGGCGAACGACAGGGGAGAGAAACGAGCAGTACTTC
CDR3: CASRRTTGERNEQYF

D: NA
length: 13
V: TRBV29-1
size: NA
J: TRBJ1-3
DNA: TGCAGCGTTGAATCAGGGACTGGAAACACCATATATTTT
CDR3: CSVESGTGNTIYF

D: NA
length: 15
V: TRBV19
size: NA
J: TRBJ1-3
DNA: TGTGCCAGTAGTATAGATACCTCAAGCGGAAACACCATATATTTT
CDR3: CASSIDTSSGNTIYF

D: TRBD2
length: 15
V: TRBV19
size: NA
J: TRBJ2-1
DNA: TGTGCCAGTAGCCGGACTAGCGGGTCTTACAATGAGCAGTTCTTC
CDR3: CASSRTSGSYNEQFF

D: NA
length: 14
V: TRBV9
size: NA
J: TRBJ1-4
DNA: TGTGCCAGCAGCGTCGGGTCTTCTAATGAAAAACTGTTTTTT
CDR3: CASSVGSSNEKLFF

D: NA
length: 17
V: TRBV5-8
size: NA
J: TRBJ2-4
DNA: TGTGCCAGCAGCTTGGTGGGGACACCTTTAGCCAAAAACATTCAGTACTTC
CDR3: CASSLVGTPLAKNIQYF

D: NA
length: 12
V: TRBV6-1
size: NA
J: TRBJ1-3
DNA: TGTGCCAGCAGTGAACTTGGAAACACCATATATTTT
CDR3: CASSELGNTIYF

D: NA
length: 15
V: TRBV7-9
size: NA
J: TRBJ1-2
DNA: TGTGCCAGCAGCTTAGAAGTAACAGGCCTCTATGGCTACACCTTC
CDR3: CASSLEVTGLYGYTF

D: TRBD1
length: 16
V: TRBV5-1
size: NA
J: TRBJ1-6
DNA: TGCGCCAGCAGCTTGGAGGGACAGGGGTATAATTCACCCCTCCACTTT
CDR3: CASSLEGQGYNSPLHF

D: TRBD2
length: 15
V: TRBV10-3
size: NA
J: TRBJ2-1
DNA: TGTGCCATCAGTACCGGGACTAGCGGATACAATGAGCAGTTCTTC
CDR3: CAISTGTSGYNEQFF

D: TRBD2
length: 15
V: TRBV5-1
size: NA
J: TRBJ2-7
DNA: TGCGCCAGCAGCTCCCAGACTAGCGGGAGAGATGAGCAGTACTTC
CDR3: CASSSQTSGRDEQYF

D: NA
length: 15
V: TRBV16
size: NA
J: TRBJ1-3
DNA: TGTGCCAGCAGCCAATCCGCAGTTCAGGGAAACACCATATATTTT
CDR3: CASSQSAVQGNTIYF